The clone carrying this T cell receptor beta chain has a count of ten or more. Its antigen is not identified. Trimming took off 0 bases at V and 4 bases at J, with 11 bases between the two ends. The CDR3 spans 15 residues. CDR1 LGHNA and CDR2 YNFKEQ come from the germline V gene. CDR3 regions were amplified by Arm-PCR using iRepertoire HTBI primers to build TCR beta libraries. MiXCR was run by TCRdb on the multiplex PCR reads, yielding one entry per CDR3 protein. The sample carries around 250,000 distinct CDR3 sequences, approximately 20% recorded once. This specimen belongs to a study of regulatory T cells in long-lasting Graves disease. Study conclusions and caveats: Persistent cases favored TRBV28, TRBJ1-2 and TRBJ2-5.

As to time point: newly diagnosed GD, antithyroid drugs for less than 3 months. Extracted RNA from PBMCs served as the source of the TCR library. These data also featured in a second study, about T cells in Graves' hyperthyroidism and ophthalmopathy. That work contributes: The HTBI primer set drove a first-round RT-PCR of the TCR CDR3. Blood also held most thyroid clonotypes expanded beyond 0.001.

The TCR sequence derives from a woman aged 25 to 39 with Graves disease. The sequences come from peripheral blood mononuclear cells (PBMCs), collected at new diagnosis, from a patient treated with antithyroid drugs. The chain is built from TRBV4-2 and TRBJ2-3; D is uncertain. CDR3: CASSQDTIGADTQYF. The CDR3 nucleotides are TGTGCCAGCAGCCAAGATACAATTGGGGCAGATACGCAGTATTTT.